This T cell receptor (beta chain) originates from a study of blood T cell repertoires in COVID-19. The repertoire was sequenced with immunoSEQ multiplex PCR; TCRdb's copy has only in-frame clones and lacks some. The profile shows about 270,000 clones, 81% of them singletons. The V gene's germline CDR1 is SNHLY and CDR2 FYNNEI. CDR3 length: 16 amino acids. With V trimmed by 4 bases and J by 1 base, 8 bases remained unmatched. This rearrangement joins TRBV2 to TRBJ2-3, with 7 bases fitting TRBD2. Sequenced input: peripheral blood. The source of this sequence is a woman in her sixties with active or convalescent COVID-19. The CDR3, as DNA: TGTGCCAGCAGTGGGGTGACTAGCCGGCGCACAGATACGCAGTATTTT. Protein product: CASSGVTSRRTDTQYF.